This TCR beta chain came from a study of T cell responses to AZD1222 COVID-19 vaccine. Study-level results: The breadth and depth of Spike-specific TCRs increased once two AZD1222 doses had been given.

This CDR3 is 16 amino acids long. Trimming removed 1 base from V and 5 bases from J, with 12 bases in between. Germline CDR1 is MNHEY and CDR2 is SVGAGI. For this clone: Antigen unknown.

TCRdb's copy holds only in-frame clones and misses some; the assay was immunoSEQ multiplex PCR. The data show around 220,000 clones, approximately 94% seen once. The chain recombines TRBV6-5 with TRBJ1-6; perhaps TRBD1 as D (5 bases). Material: peripheral blood, obtained 28 days after the second dose of the MenACWY control vaccine. The receptor's source is an adult who received the MenACWY meningococcal vaccine as a control. This CDR3 is CASSYLIGGNNSPLHF. CDR3 bases: TGTGCCAGCAGTTACTTGATTGGGGGAAATAATTCACCCCTCCACTTT.